This TCR beta chain is drawn from a study of blood T cell repertoires in COVID-19. Across the study: PBMCs, B-cell-depleted T cells, or T cells provided the cDNA or gDNA that made up the material.

V lost 3 bases to trimming and J lost 6 bases, with 11 bases between them. The CDR3 runs to 13 residues. CDR1 and CDR2 from the germline V gene are SGHTA and FQGNSA. Sequencing was performed with immunoSEQ multiplex PCR; in TCRdb, only in-frame clones are kept and a portion is missing. The table shows about 39,000 clones, with roughly 90% occurring only once. This chain joins TRBV7-2 and TRBJ1-2; D ambiguous. Sequenced: peripheral blood. The sequence came from a man aged 50-59 years with active COVID-19. CDR3 amino acids: CASSFQSRNGYTF. In DNA, the CDR3 is TGTGCCAGCAGCTTCCAATCGAGGAATGGCTACACCTTC.